The following is a TCR beta chain sequence with its context. These data come from a study of read filtering for tumor transcriptome and immune sequencing. At the time of active disease, bone marrow was collected from every patient. V dropped 6 bases and J dropped 3 bases, with 15 bases sitting between them. The germline V gene encodes CDR1 MDHEN and CDR2 SYDVKM. This CDR3 is built from 15 residues. This library used roughly 400 ng RNA and molecular barcoded adaptors spanning alpha/delta and beta/gamma chains. TCRdb called the reads again in MiXCR, with one record for every CDR3 protein. The sample holds 35,000 to 50,000 distinct CDR3 sequences, 13% to 15% seen once.

This clonotype was obtained from a donor over 35 with multiple myeloma. The chain links TRBV28 to TRBJ2-1, with D perhaps TRBD1 or TRBD2 (6 bases each). The sequenced material came from a population of CD138-negative cells sorted from bone marrow. The CDR3: CASSGGRLVYNEQFF. Written as DNA, the CDR3 is TGTGCCAGCAGCGGGGGCAGGTTGGTCTACAATGAGCAGTTCTTC. Drawing the rest from reference TRBV28 and TRBJ2-1, the complete variable domain is DVKVTQSSRYLVKRTGEKVFLECVQDMDHENMFWYRQDPGLGLRLIYFSYDVKMKEKGDIPEGYSVSREKKERFSLILESASTNQTSMYLCASSGGRLVYNEQFFGPGTRLTVL.